These 8 T cell receptor beta chains came from one sample sequenced in a study of blood T cell repertoires in COVID-19. Produced via immunoSEQ multiplex PCR; TCRdb's table is partial and in-frame only. The profile covers some 130,000 clones, with 90% appearing a single time and roughly 5% taken by the ten largest. The material sequenced was peripheral blood. These TCRs come from a man aged 55 to 70 with COVID-19, enrolled during active disease.

This clone was counted a few times. In DNA, the CDR3 is TGTGCCAGCAGCCCAGAGGGGGCCGGGGAGCTGTTTTTT. Its translation is CASSPEGAGELFF. The chain links TRBV7-2 to TRBJ2-2, with a tentative D call TRBD1 (6 bases). Germline CDR1 and CDR2: SGHTA and FQGNSA. The CDR3 contains 13 residues. The ends were cut back, 5 bases at V and 6 bases at J, with 10 bases in the middle.

This rearrangement joins TRBV24-1 to TRBJ2-7; D is possibly TRBD1 (5 bases). This CDR3 is 15 amino acids long. Germline V gives CDR1 KGHDR, CDR2 SFDVKD. Between the trimmed V and J ends, which lost 2 bases and 3 bases, there was a span of 13 bases. The CDR3 reads CATSDSPDKGYEQYF. CDR3 nucleotide sequence: TGTGCCACCAGTGATTCCCCGGACAAAGGCTACGAGCAGTACTTC.

CDR3 loop: CASSLGHEQYF. CDR3 nucleotide sequence: TGTGCCAGCAGTTTGGGGCACGAGCAGTACTTC. This sequence joins TRBV28 and TRBJ2-7; tentatively, D is TRBD1 (5 bases). V lost 3 bases, J lost 5 bases, and 5 bases lay in between. The V gene's germline CDR1 is MDHEN and CDR2 SYDVKM. This CDR3 spans 11 amino acids.

The chain joins TRBV4-1 to TRBJ2-1, with a tentative D call TRBD2 (6 bases). V lost 0 bases, J lost 1 base, and 10 bases lay in between. The CDR3 covers 16 residues. Germline CDR1 is MGHRA and CDR2 is YSYEKL. The CDR3 is CASSQDTGESYNEQFF. CDR3 nucleotide sequence: TGCGCCAGCAGCCAAGACACGGGGGAGTCCTACAATGAGCAGTTCTTC.

This clone has just one count. V and J are TRBV11-2 and TRBJ1-1, with TRBD1 identical over 7 bases. J lost 4 bases, V lost 5 bases, and 10 bases had no gene match. Germline V gene lookup returns CDR1 SGHAT and CDR2 FQNNGV. The CDR3 spans 15 residues. Here the CDR3 reads CASSRLTGVSTEAFF. The CDR3, as DNA: TGTGCCAGCAGCCGCCTCACAGGGGTCAGCACTGAAGCTTTCTTT.

V and J are TRBV19 and TRBJ1-1; possibly TRBD1 for D (5 bases). Looked up from germline, CDR1 is LNHDA and CDR2 is SQIVND (reference sequence). V was shortened by 7 bases and J by 4 bases, with 19 bases between the two germline ends. There are 15 residues in the CDR3. CDR3 protein: CASILGTGGATEAFF. The CDR3 coding sequence is TGTGCCAGTATTTTAGGAACAGGTGGAGCCACTGAAGCTTTCTTT.

V usage is TRBV4-3 and J usage is TRBJ1-1, with a tentative D call TRBD1 (6 bases). The CDR3 sequence is 15 residues long. From germline, CDR1 is LGHNA and CDR2 YSLEER. The V gene lost 4 bases and the J gene lost 4 bases, with 16 bases spanning the gap. The CDR3 reads CASSPRNRVGTEAFF. The CDR3 DNA is TGCGCCAGCAGCCCTAGAAACAGGGTCGGCACTGAAGCTTTCTTT.

J is TRBJ1-1 and V is TRBV27; D uncertain. The germline V gene encodes CDR1 MNHEY and CDR2 SMNVEV (reference sequence). V lost 6 bases and J 2 bases, leaving 25 bases between the germline ends. The CDR3 totals 18 residues. In DNA, the CDR3 is TGTGCCAGCAGGTTTGTATGGGCAGGCCGGAAAAATAACACTGAAGCTTTCTTT. Protein product: CASRFVWAGRKNNTEAFF.